What follows is one T cell receptor (beta chain) and its context. This clone was seen a handful of times. Its binding antigen is unknown. Qualities for individual bases were not recorded, and no much larger clone is one base off. The sample has other DNA sequences that encode this CDR3 too. Using the deep immunoSEQ assay, multiplex PCR amplified TCR CDR3 regions from genomic DNA. Genomic DNA extracted from each cell subset was distributed evenly over all wells of several immunoSEQ 96-well plates, and each plate served as one replicate. Each replicate PCR for sorted subsets received approximately 200 ng genomic DNA, equal to tens of thousands of T cell genomes. The purified libraries were quantified using a Qubit 3.0 fluorometer, sized with a Bioanalyzer 2100, and then quantified again using the KAPA Library Quantification kit. Each immunoSEQ 96-well plate was sequenced on its own single-read 150-cycle Illumina NextSeq 550 flow cell. As for how the authors treated the data: Because the immunoSEQ output held only junctional sequences and lacked quality scores, the filtering could not match the filtering applied to full-length reads. To assign V/J genes and CDR3, sequences were annotated using PyIR, a Python wrapper for IgBLAST v1.9, with IMGT germline references. Any read was removed if the V/J assignment was weak (E-value above 1e-6), the CDR3 was missing, or the read contained stop codons, out-of-frame junctions, or ambiguous translated residues. V3J clonotypes were defined as sequences sharing an identical inferred V gene, J gene, and CDR3 amino acid sequence. Percentage overlap between repertoires was computed as shared unique clonotypes divided by the size of the smaller repertoire. RTK rarefaction, the Chao1 estimator, and Recon v2.1 estimates of unobserved clonotypes were used to assess repertoire richness. Generation probabilities were computed with OLGA for all TCRbeta clonotypes obtained by the gDNA method from several donors. In its TCRdb copy, this immuneACCESS table keeps in-frame sequences only and misses some clones. Where compared with another copy, unresolved V genes explain less than half of these, and the others have no known cause. V and J calls plus clone size are reproduced from that table; the DNA served to infer D and trimming. The sample table contains 1.4 million or so clones; only one count was recorded for 98% to 99% of them. The ten largest make up under 0.45% of the sample.

The data were obtained in a study of shared clonotypes between healthy human individuals (TCRdb year 2020). For context, the study as a whole: Three men and two women, aged 18 to 49 years, made up the cohort. Per donor, leukapheresis produced somewhere between about 0.8 and 9 billion PBMCs. Per donor, three plates each were used for CD4 naive and CD4 memory, two for CD8 naive, and one for CD8 memory. To increase sequencing depth and limit assay-specific biases, different laboratories used diverse techniques to prepare libraries and sequence TCR repertoires. To estimate repertoire size and how much clonotype sharing occurs between individuals, the study deeply sequenced the blood TCR repertoires of about five healthy adults. General conclusions and limits of the study: The small number of donors limited the genetic and exposure-history diversity represented. Even with the large sequencing depth, rarefaction of the sorted-subset datasets indicated that sequencing was incomplete. Pairwise subsampling indicated that sequencing depth was expected to affect the degree of clonotype sharing among donors. Compared with non-shared clonotypes, clonotypes shared by all four sorted-subset donors had higher generation probabilities. Sampling was limited to blood, and TCR repertoires in tissue likely differ from TCR repertoires in blood. Sharing across several donors was observed for roughly 5.4% of naive CD4, less than 4% of naive CD8, about 2.3% of memory CD4, and around 0.4% of memory CD8 clonotypes. Naive subsets generally had larger estimated clonotype richness than memory subsets.

The cysteine opens and the phenylalanine closes a CDR3 of 13 amino acids. The DNA shown is the 39-base CDR3, in frame from base 1. Trimming removed 3 bases from V and 2 bases from J; the gene matches leave 0 bases unexplained. CDR1 KGHSH and CDR2 LQKENI were looked up in the germline V gene. The donors were healthy, HIV-negative adults with no recently reported acute infections or vaccinations. Every donor was a Caucasian adult residing in Nashville, Tennessee, USA. CD4+ T cells were enriched through magnetic negative selection, after which naive cells were positively selected on CD45RA and the remaining negative fraction served as the memory subset. Blood was obtained by leukapheresis, after which PBMCs were separated by Ficoll-Histopaque density gradient centrifugation and cryopreserved in liquid nitrogen vapor phase. Analytical flow cytometry was used to check the purity and quantity of each magnetically sorted T cell population. Genomic DNA was isolated from each sorted fraction and quantified by UV absorbance on a Nanodrop 2000c.

The sequence joins TRBV18 to TRBJ2-5; 7 middle bases align to TRBD2. Input material: naive CD4+ T cells sorted from blood. The sample's cell subset or site label is to be understood as: CD45RA+ positively selected. The sequence derives from a young man in good health. The CDR3: CASSPGLQETQYF. DNA sequence: TGTGCCAGCTCACCGGGACTACAAGAGACCCAGTACTTC.